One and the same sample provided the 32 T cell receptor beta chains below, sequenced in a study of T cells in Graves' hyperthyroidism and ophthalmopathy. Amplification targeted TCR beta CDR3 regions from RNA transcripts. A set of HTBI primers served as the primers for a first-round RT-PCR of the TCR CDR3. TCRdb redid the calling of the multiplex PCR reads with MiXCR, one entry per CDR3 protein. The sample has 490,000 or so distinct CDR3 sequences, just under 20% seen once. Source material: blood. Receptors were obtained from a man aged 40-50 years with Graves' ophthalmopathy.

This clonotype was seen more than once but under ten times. This CDR3 is CASSRGRNYEQYF. CDR3 in DNA: TGCGCCAGCAGCCGGGGACGGAATTACGAGCAGTACTTC. The chain employs TRBV5-1 and TRBJ2-7; D may be TRBD1 or TRBD2 (5 bases each). The germline V gene encodes CDR1 SGHRS and CDR2 YFSETQ. Trimming cost V 4 bases and J 4 bases, with 12 bases left between them. There are 13 residues in the CDR3.

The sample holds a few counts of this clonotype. CDR3 nucleotide sequence: TGTGCCAGCAAAACAGGGGTCGGTTCTGAAGCTTTCTTT. It yields the protein CASKTGVGSEAFF. This chain uses TRBV28 with TRBJ1-1, with 7 bases aligning to TRBD1. Germline CDR1 is MDHEN and CDR2 is SYDVKM. Losses at the gene ends were 7 bases for V and 6 bases for J; bases not matched to a gene: 8. The CDR3 sequence is 13 residues long.

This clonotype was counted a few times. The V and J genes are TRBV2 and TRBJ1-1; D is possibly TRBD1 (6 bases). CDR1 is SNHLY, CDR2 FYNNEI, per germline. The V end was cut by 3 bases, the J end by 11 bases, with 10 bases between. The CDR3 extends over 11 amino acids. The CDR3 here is CASSDRGAAFF. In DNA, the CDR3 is TGTGCCAGCAGTGATCGGGGGGCGGCTTTCTTT.

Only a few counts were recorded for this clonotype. The CDR3 region has the DNA TGTGCCAGCAGCCCCTCTAGCGGGGGCAACCAAGAGACCCAGTACTTC. Encoded protein: CASSPSSGGNQETQYF. The J gene is TRBJ2-5, the V gene TRBV3-1; 10 nucleotides match TRBD2. J was trimmed by 0 bases and V by 4 bases; bases with no gene match: 5. This CDR3 has 16 amino acids. Germline CDR1 LGHDT, CDR2 YNNKEL (reference sequence).

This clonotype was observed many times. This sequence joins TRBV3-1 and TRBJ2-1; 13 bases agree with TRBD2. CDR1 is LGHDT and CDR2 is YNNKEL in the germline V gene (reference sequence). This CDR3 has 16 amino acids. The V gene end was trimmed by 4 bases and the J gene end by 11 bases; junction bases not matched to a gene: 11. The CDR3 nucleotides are TGTGCCAGCAGCCCCTACGGGACTAGCGGGGCAAATCAGCAGTTCTTC. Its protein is CASSPYGTSGANQQFF.

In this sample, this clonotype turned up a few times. For the CDR3, the DNA is TGTGCCAGCAGAACCGGACAGGGGTCGAACAATGAGCAGTTCTTC. It yields the protein CASRTGQGSNNEQFF. The V gene is TRBV2, the J gene TRBJ2-1, with 9 positions matching TRBD1. After removal of 6 bases from V and 5 bases from J, the junction contained 8 bases not matched to a gene. The germline gives CDR1 SNHLY, CDR2 FYNNEI. This CDR3 region has 15 residues.

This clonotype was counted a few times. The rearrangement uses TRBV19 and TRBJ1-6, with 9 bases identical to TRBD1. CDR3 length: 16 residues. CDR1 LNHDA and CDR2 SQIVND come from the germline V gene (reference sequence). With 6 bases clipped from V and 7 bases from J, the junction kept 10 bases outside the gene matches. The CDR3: CASSPDRGIRNSPLHF. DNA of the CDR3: TGTGCCAGTAGCCCGGACAGGGGAATCAGGAATTCACCCCTCCACTTT.

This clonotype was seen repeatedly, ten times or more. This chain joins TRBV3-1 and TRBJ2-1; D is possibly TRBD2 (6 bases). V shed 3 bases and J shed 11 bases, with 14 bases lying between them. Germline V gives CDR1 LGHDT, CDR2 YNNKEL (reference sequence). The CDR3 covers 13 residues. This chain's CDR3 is CASSHWDTSQQFF. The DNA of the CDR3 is TGTGCCAGCAGCCACTGGGATACTAGCCAGCAGTTCTTC.

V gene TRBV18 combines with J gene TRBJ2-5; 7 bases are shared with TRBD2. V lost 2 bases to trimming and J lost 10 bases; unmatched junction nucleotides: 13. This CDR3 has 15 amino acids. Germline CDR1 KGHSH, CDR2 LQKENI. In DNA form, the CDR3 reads TGTGCCAGCTCACCAGTCGGGAGGCCTCCCAGGGACCAGTACTTC. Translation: CASSPVGRPPRDQYF.

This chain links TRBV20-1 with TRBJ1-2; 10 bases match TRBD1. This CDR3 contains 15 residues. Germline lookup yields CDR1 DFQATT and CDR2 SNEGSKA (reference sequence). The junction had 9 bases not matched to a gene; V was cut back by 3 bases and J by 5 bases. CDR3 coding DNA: TGCAGTGCTAGTTACGGGACAGGGGTAGCTTATGGCTACACCTTC. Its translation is CSASYGTGVAYGYTF.

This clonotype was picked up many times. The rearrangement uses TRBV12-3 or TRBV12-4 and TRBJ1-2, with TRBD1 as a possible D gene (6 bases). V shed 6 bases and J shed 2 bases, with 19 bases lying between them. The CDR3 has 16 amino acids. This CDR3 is CASSDQPTGGNYGYTF. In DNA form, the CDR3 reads TGTGCCAGCAGCGACCAACCGACAGGAGGAAACTATGGCTACACCTTC.

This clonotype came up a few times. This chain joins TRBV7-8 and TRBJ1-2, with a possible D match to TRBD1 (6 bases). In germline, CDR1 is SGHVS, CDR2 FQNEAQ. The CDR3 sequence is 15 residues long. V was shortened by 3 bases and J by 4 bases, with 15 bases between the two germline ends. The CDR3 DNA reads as TGTGCCAGCAGCTTCTACAGGGTGCCTAGCTATGGCTACACCTTC. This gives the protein CASSFYRVPSYGYTF.

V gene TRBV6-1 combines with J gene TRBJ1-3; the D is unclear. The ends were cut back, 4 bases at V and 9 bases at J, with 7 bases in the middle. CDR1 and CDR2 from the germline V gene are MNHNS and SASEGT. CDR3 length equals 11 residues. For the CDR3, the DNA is TGTGCCAGCAGTGGCGGGTCCACCATATATTTT. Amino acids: CASSGGSTIYF.

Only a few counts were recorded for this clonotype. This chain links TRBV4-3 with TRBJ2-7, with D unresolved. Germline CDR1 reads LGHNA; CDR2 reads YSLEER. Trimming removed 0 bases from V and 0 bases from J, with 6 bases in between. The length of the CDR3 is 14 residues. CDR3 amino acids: CASSQDQSSYEQYF. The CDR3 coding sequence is TGCGCCAGCAGCCAAGATCAGAGCTCCTACGAGCAGTACTTC.

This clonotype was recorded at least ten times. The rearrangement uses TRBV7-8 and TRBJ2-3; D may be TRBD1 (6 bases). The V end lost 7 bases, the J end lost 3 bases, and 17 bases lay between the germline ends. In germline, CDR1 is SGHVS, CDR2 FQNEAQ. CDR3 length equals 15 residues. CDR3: CASNHKGVVTDTQYF. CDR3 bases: TGTGCCAGCAACCATAAGGGGGTAGTTACAGATACGCAGTATTTT. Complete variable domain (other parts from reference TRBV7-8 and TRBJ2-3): GAGVSQSPRYKVAKRGQDVALRCDPISGHVSLFWYQQALGQGPEFLTYFQNEAQLDKSGLPSDRFFAERPEGSVSTLKIQRTQQEDSAVYLCASNHKGVVTDTQYFGPGTRLTVL.

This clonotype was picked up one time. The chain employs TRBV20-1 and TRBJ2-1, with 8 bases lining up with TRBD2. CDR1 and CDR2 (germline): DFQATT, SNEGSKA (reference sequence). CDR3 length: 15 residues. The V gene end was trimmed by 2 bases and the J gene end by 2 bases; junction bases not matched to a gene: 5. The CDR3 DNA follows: TGCAGTGCTAGAATATCGGGACTAGCCTACAATGAGCAGTTCTTC. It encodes CSARISGLAYNEQFF.

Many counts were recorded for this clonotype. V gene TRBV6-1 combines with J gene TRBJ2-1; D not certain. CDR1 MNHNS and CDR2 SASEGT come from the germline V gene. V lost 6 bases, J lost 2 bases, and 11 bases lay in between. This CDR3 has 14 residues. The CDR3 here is CASRALGTYNEQFF. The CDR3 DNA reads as TGTGCCAGCAGGGCTCTAGGGACCTACAATGAGCAGTTCTTC.

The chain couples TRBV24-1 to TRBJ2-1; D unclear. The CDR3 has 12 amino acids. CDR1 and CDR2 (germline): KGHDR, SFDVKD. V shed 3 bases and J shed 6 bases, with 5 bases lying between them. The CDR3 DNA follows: TGTGCCACCAGTGATCGACGCAATGAGCAGTTCTTC. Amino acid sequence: CATSDRRNEQFF.

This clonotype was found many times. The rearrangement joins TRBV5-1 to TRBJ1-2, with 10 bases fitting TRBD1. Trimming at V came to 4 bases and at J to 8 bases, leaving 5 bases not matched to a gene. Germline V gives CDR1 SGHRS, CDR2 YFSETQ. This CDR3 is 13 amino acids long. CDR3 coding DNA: TGCGCCAGCAGCCCGGGACAGGGGCGCGGCTACACCTTC. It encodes CASSPGQGRGYTF.

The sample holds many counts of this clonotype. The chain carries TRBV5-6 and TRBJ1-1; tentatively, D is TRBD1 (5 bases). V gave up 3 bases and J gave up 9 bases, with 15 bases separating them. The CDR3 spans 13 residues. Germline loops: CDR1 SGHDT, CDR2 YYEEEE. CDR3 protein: CASSYPGRGQAFF. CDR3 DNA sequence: TGTGCCAGCAGCTATCCGGGACGCGGGCAAGCTTTCTTT. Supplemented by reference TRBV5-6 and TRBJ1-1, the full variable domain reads DAGVTQSPTHLIKTRGQQVTLRCSPKSGHDTVSWYQQALGQGPQFIFQYYEEEERQRGNFPDRFSGHQFPNYSSELNVNALLLGDSALYLCASSYPGRGQAFFGQGTRLTVV.

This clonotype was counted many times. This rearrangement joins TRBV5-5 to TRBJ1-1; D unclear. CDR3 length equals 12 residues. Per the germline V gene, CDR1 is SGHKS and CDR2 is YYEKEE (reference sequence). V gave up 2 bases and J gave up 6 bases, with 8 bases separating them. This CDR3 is CASSFSEAEAFF. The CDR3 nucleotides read TGTGCCAGCAGCTTTTCGGAGGCTGAAGCTTTCTTT.

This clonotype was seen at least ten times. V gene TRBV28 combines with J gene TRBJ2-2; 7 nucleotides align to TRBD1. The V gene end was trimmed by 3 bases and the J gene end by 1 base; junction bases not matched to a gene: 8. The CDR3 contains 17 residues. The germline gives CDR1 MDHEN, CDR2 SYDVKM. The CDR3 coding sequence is TGTGCCAGCAGTTTCTCCCCGACAGGGCGGAACACCGGGGAGCTGTTTTTT. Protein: CASSFSPTGRNTGELFF.

CDR3 nucleotides: TGTGCCAGCAAGGAGGTGCACACCGGGGAGCTGTTTTTT. As protein: CASKEVHTGELFF. The genes are TRBV2 and TRBJ2-2; maybe TRBD2 (5 bases). V was clipped by 7 bases and J by 3 bases, with 9 bases between them. Germline V lookup: CDR1 SNHLY, CDR2 FYNNEI. The CDR3 totals 13 residues.

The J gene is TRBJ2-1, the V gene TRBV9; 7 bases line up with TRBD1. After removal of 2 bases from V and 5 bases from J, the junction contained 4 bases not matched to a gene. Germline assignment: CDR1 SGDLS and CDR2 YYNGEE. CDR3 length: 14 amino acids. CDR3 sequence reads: CASSVQTGNNEQFF. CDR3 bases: TGTGCCAGCAGCGTCCAGACAGGGAACAATGAGCAGTTCTTC.

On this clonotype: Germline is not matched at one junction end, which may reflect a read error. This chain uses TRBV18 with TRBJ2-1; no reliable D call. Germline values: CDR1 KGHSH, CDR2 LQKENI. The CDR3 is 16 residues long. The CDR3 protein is CASSSTGASSYDEQFF. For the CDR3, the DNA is TGTGCCAGCTCATCAACCGGAGCCTCCTCCTACGATGAGCAGTTCTTC.

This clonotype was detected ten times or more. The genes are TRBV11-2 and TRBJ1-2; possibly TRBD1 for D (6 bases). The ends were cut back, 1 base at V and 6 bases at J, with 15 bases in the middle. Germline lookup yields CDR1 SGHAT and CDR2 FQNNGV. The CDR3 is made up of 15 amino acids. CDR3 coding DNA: TGTGCCAGCAGCTTAGGTCAGGGGCGTGGGGATGGCTACACCTTC. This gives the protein CASSLGQGRGDGYTF.

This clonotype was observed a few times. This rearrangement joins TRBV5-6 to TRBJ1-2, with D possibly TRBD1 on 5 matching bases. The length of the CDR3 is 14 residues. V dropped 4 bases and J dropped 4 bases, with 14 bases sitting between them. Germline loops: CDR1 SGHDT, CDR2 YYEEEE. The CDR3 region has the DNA TGTGCCAGCAGCCCGGGGGACGGTGGCTATGGCTACACCTTC. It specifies CASSPGDGGYGYTF.

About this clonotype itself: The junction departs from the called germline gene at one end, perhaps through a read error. The CDR3: CASNQNQGQETQYF. CDR3 nucleotide sequence: TGTGCCAGCAACCAAAACCAGGGTCAAGAGACCCAGTACTTC. The chain employs TRBV3-1 and TRBJ2-5, with D perhaps TRBD1 (5 bases). CDR1 LGHDT and CDR2 YNNKEL come from the germline V gene (reference sequence). The CDR3 has 14 residues.

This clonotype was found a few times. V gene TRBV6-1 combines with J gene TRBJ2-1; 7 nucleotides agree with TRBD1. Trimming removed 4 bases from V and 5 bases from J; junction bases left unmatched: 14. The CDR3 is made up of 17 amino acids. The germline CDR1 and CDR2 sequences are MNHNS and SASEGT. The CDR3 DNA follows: TGTGCCAGCAGTGCCGCACAGGGGATAGGCTTACACAATGAGCAGTTCTTC. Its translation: CASSAAQGIGLHNEQFF.

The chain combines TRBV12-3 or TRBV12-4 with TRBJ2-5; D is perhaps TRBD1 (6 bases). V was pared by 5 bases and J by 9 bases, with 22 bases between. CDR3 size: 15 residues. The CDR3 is CASSPPRTATTSQYF. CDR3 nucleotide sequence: TGTGCCAGCAGTCCCCCAAGGACAGCCACAACGTCCCAGTACTTC.

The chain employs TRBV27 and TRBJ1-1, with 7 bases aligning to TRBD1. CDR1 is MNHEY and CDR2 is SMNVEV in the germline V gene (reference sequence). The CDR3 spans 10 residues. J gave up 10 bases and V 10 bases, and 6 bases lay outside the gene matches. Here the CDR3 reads CATDRVIAFF. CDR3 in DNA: TGTGCCACCGACAGGGTTATAGCTTTCTTT.

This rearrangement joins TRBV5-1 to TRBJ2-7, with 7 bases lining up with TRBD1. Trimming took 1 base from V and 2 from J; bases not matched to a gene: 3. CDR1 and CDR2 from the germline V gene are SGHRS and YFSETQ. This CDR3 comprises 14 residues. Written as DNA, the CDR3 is TGCGCCAGCAGCTTGTTTGACAGGGCCTACGAGCAGTACTTC. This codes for CASSLFDRAYEQYF.